This TCR beta chain was captured in a study of blood T cell repertoires in COVID-19. Study information: For recovered donors of Cohort 3, there were two negative PCRs, clearance, or symptom resolution.

The sample holds one count of this clone. The study drew participants aged about 18 to 89 years from about two dozen US areas. As originally analysed: Reference gene primer amplification yielded estimated nucleated cell counts. Data came from immunoSEQ multiplex PCR; TCRdb stores just in-frame clones and leaves some out. The V and J calls and clone size come from that table; D and trimming were worked out from the DNA. The sample yields under 400,000 clones, roughly 86% seen once. The CDR3 spans 16 residues. Germline CDR1 is SGHNT and CDR2 is YYREEE (reference sequence). J lost 6 bases, V lost 4 bases, and 9 bases had no gene match.

The rearrangement uses TRBV5-4 and TRBJ2-1, with 11 bases identical to TRBD2. The origin of this receptor is a man aged 40-50 years in a cohort exposed to, infected with or recovered from COVID-19 (not recorded which). The source material was PBMCs or T cells enriched from blood (not recorded which). The DNA for the CDR3 is TGTGCCAGCAGCCCTGGGACTAGCGGAATCCCCAATGAGCAGTTCTTC. This gives the protein CASSPGTSGIPNEQFF.